This passage covers 22 T cell receptor beta chains from one sample sequenced in a study of blood T cell repertoires in COVID-19. Produced via immunoSEQ multiplex PCR; TCRdb's table is partial and in-frame only. The sample lists 250,000 to 350,000 clones, about nine tenths occurring once. The sample taken for sequencing was peripheral blood. The receptors come from a woman in her sixties with acute or convalescent COVID-19.

The J gene is TRBJ1-1, the V gene TRBV11-2, with D hard to call. This CDR3 has 15 residues. V was clipped by 1 base and J by 0 bases, with 9 bases between them. CDR1 SGHAT and CDR2 FQNNGV come from the germline V gene. The CDR3 DNA follows: TGTGCCAGCAGCTTAGGTAGCGGACTGAACACTGAAGCTTTCTTT. Its protein is CASSLGSGLNTEAFF.

This chain links TRBV6-5 with TRBJ1-2; 7 nucleotides line up with TRBD1. Germline loops: CDR1 MNHEY, CDR2 SVGAGI. The CDR3 is 13 amino acids. The CDR3 is CLIALTGTYGYTF. CDR3 DNA: TGTCTCATAGCCTTGACAGGGACCTATGGCTACACCTTC.

The chain has TRBV27 and TRBJ2-1; 7 bases line up with TRBD2. From germline, CDR1 is MNHEY and CDR2 SMNVEV (reference sequence). V shed 0 bases and J 2 bases; nucleotides not matched to a gene: 4. This CDR3 is 16 amino acids long. CDR3 loop: CASSLSLAQAYNEQFF. In DNA form, the CDR3 reads TGTGCCAGCAGTTTATCACTAGCGCAAGCCTACAATGAGCAGTTCTTC.

V and J are TRBV6-5 and TRBJ1-2; tentatively, D is TRBD1 (6 bases). This CDR3 is 12 amino acids long. Germline V CDR1 and CDR2: MNHEY, SVGAGI. With 5 bases removed from V and 5 bases from J, the gap between germline ends came to 9 bases. CDR3: CASSPGQYGYTF. In DNA form, the CDR3 reads TGTGCCAGCAGTCCAGGACAGTATGGCTACACCTTC.

This rearrangement joins TRBV5-1 to TRBJ2-7, with 7 bases identical to TRBD1. Germline assignment: CDR1 SGHRS and CDR2 YFSETQ. The CDR3 loop spans 14 amino acids. J was trimmed by 2 bases and V by 0 bases; bases with no gene match: 2. CDR3 nucleotide sequence: TGCGCCAGCAGCTTGGCGACAGGGACCTACGAGCAGTACTTC. Residues: CASSLATGTYEQYF.

This clone was counted a few times. The chain links TRBV18 to TRBJ2-7; 7 positions match TRBD2. This CDR3 has 14 amino acids. With 5 bases clipped from V and 3 bases from J, the junction kept 7 bases outside the gene matches. Germline CDR1 and CDR2: KGHSH and LQKENI. The CDR3, as DNA: TGTGCCAGCTCAGCTACGGGAGGTGGCTACGAGCAGTACTTC. Protein: CASSATGGGYEQYF.

This chain joins TRBV24-1 and TRBJ2-3; D is possibly TRBD1 (6 bases). The germline V gene encodes CDR1 KGHDR and CDR2 SFDVKD. This CDR3 has 17 residues. Trimming shortened V by 4 bases and J by 3 bases, and 19 bases separated the two germline ends. The CDR3 region has the DNA TGTGCCACCAGTGACCGATCACTGGGGGCGCCGACAGATACGCAGTATTTT. This encodes CATSDRSLGAPTDTQYF.

The rearrangement uses TRBV19 and TRBJ1-5, with no clear D. The CDR3 is 15 amino acids. The germline V and J ends were trimmed by 1 base and 4 bases, with 11 bases remaining between them. Germline values: CDR1 LNHDA, CDR2 SQIVND (reference sequence). The CDR3 DNA reads TGTGCCAGTAGTATAGTGTTGGAGGCAAATCAGCCCCAGCATTTT. Protein: CASSIVLEANQPQHF. The full variable domain, its missing parts supplied by reference TRBV19 and TRBJ1-5, is DGGITQSPKYLFRKEGQNVTLSCEQNLNHDAMYWYRQDPGQGLRLIYYSQIVNDFQKGDIAEGYSVSREKKESFPLTVTSAQKNPTAFYLCASSIVLEANQPQHFGDGTRLSIL.

This chain uses TRBV6-2 or TRBV6-3 with TRBJ2-7, with D maybe TRBD2 (5 bases). Germline CDR1 reads MNHEY; CDR2 reads SVGEGT. This CDR3 has 16 residues. Trimming cost V 0 bases and J 2 bases, with 14 bases left between them. CDR3 DNA: TGTGCCAGCAGTTACTCTAGGAGGCGGCGCCCCTACGAGCAGTACTTC. Protein product: CASSYSRRRRPYEQYF.

CDR3 DNA: TGTGCCAGCAGCGTAGAACTAGCTGGTTACAATGAGCAGTTCTTC. Its protein is CASSVELAGYNEQFF. The chain couples TRBV9 to TRBJ2-1, with D perhaps matching TRBD2 (6 bases). Germline values: CDR1 SGDLS, CDR2 YYNGEE. CDR3 length equals 15 residues. Trimming pared 0 bases from V and 4 bases from J, leaving 11 bases between.

This clone was picked up a small number of times. The chain is built from TRBV6-1 and TRBJ1-1, with 7 bases that match TRBD1. V shed 3 bases and J 0 bases; nucleotides not matched to a gene: 7. The CDR3 contains 16 residues. The germline V gene encodes CDR1 MNHNS and CDR2 SASEGT. CDR3 loop: CASSEGQHYLNTEAFF. DNA for the CDR3: TGTGCCAGCAGTGAGGGACAGCATTATTTGAACACTGAAGCTTTCTTT.

CDR3 DNA sequence: TGTGCCAGCAGCTCCACGACAGGGCCGGGGCCTGAAGCTTTCTTT. Residues: CASSSTTGPGPEAFF. The chain joins TRBV7-9 to TRBJ1-1, with TRBD1 matching over 7 bases. The CDR3 runs to 15 residues. Germline CDR1 SEHNR, CDR2 FQNEAQ (reference sequence). Germline trimming cut 4 bases from V and 6 bases from J; bases unmatched to any gene: 11.

The V and J genes are TRBV28 and TRBJ1-6; D not certain. The V gene's germline CDR1 is MDHEN and CDR2 SYDVKM. The CDR3 loop spans 14 amino acids. With 5 bases removed from V and 10 bases from J, the gap between germline ends came to 15 bases. The CDR3 spells CASSVGAGRSPLHF. The CDR3, as DNA: TGTGCCAGCAGTGTTGGTGCGGGCAGGTCACCCCTCCACTTT.

The V gene is TRBV6-5, the J gene TRBJ1-5; TRBD1 aligns across 7 bases. Germline lookup yields CDR1 MNHEY and CDR2 SVGAGI. J gave up 8 bases and V 7 bases, and 11 bases lay outside the gene matches. This CDR3 is 14 amino acids long. The CDR3 DNA is TGTGCCAGCAAAGACAGGGCGGGGTCGGAGCCCCAGCATTTT. It translates to CASKDRAGSEPQHF.

The genes are TRBV2 and TRBJ2-5; weak D call: TRBD2 (5 bases). Trimming removed 11 bases at V and 5 bases at J, with 12 bases between. Germline V gives CDR1 SNHLY, CDR2 FYNNEI. The CDR3 has 11 amino acids. The CDR3 spells CAGAVTETQYF. CDR3 nucleotides: TGTGCCGGAGCGGTCACCGAGACCCAGTACTTC.

This clone was detected only a few times. CDR3 amino acids: CASSSRGREQYF. The CDR3 nucleotides read TGTGCCAGCAGCTCCAGGGGGCGCGAGCAGTACTTC. This rearrangement joins TRBV7-9 to TRBJ2-7; 8 positions match TRBD1. Germline-derived CDR1 and CDR2 are SEHNR and FQNEAQ (reference sequence). The CDR3 spans 12 residues. Germline trimming cut 4 bases from V and 6 bases from J; bases unmatched to any gene: 2.

Only one count was recorded for this clone. CDR3 coding DNA: TGTGCCAGCAAGATTCTAGCGGGACCTCTGAATGAGCAGTTCTTC. The encoded protein is CASKILAGPLNEQFF. The chain carries TRBV28 and TRBJ2-1, with 9 bases lining up with TRBD2. V gave up 7 bases and J gave up 7 bases; unmatched junction bases: 11. CDR3 size: 15 residues. CDR1 and CDR2 from the germline V gene are MDHEN and SYDVKM.

The CDR3 is CASSLAPGREPYEQYF. The CDR3 nucleotides are TGTGCCAGCAGCTTAGCGCCGGGAAGGGAGCCCTACGAGCAGTACTTC. This chain links TRBV13 with TRBJ2-7, with D possibly being TRBD2 (5 bases). Germline V gene lookup returns CDR1 PRHDT and CDR2 FYEKMQ (reference sequence). This CDR3 region has 16 residues. V was trimmed by 1 base and J by 2 bases, leaving 15 bases between them. Full variable domain (missing parts from reference TRBV13 and TRBJ2-7): AAGVIQSPRHLIKEKRETATLKCYPIPRHDTVYWYQQGPGQDPQFLISFYEKMQSDKGSIPDRFSAQQFSDYHSELNMSSLELGDSALYFCASSLAPGREPYEQYFGPGTRLTVT.

The chain has TRBV5-1 and TRBJ2-1; 13 bases line up with TRBD2. The germline CDR1 and CDR2 sequences are SGHRS and YFSETQ. Trimming at V came to 4 bases and at J to 6 bases, leaving 4 bases not matched to a gene. The CDR3 covers 15 residues. CDR3 nucleotide sequence: TGCGCCAGCAGCGCAACTAGCGGGGGGGCCAATGAGCAGTTCTTC. This codes for CASSATSGGANEQFF.

CDR3 coding DNA: TGTGCCAGCAGCGCGGCCGGGACTAGTATTGAGCAGTTCTTC. Translation: CASSAAGTSIEQFF. The chain uses TRBV5-4 and TRBJ2-1; 8 bases agree with TRBD2. With V trimmed by 4 bases and J by 9 bases, 9 bases remained unmatched. Germline CDR1 is SGHNT and CDR2 is YYREEE (reference sequence). The CDR3 contains 14 residues.

V usage is TRBV28 and J usage is TRBJ1-1; TRBD1 aligns across 10 bases. Germline trimming cut 7 bases from V and 6 bases from J; bases unmatched to any gene: 11. This CDR3 spans 15 amino acids. Germline CDR1 reads MDHEN; CDR2 reads SYDVKM. The CDR3 protein is CASNLPGQGTPEAFF. CDR3 coding DNA: TGTGCCAGCAACTTACCGGGACAGGGGACCCCTGAAGCTTTCTTT.

The chain combines TRBV4-3 with TRBJ1-2; D may be TRBD1 (6 bases). The CDR3 runs to 16 residues. Germline loops: CDR1 LGHNA, CDR2 YSLEER. Trimming pared 1 base from V and 5 bases from J, leaving 17 bases between. Written as DNA, the CDR3 is TGCGCCAGCAGCCAAGGAGAGGCGGGGGCAGGGTATGGCTACACCTTC. Encoded protein: CASSQGEAGAGYGYTF.